The present T cell receptor (beta chain) was sequenced within a study of memory CD4+ T cells and cytomegalovirus serostatus. General study points: Each of approximately 61 CMV-associated TCRbeta sequences occurred in one to five individuals. A US-trained random forest predicted CMV serostatus with median AUC around 0.92.

The repertoire was sequenced with immunoSEQ multiplex PCR; TCRdb's copy has only in-frame clones and lacks some. The sample lists tens of thousands of clones; over 70% were seen once. Single viable CD3+CD4+CD8-CD45RO+ cells were sorted as the memory CD4+ T cells. This clone was counted once. What it binds is not known. The sequence was obtained from an adult in good health and CMV-seropositive. Material for sequencing was memory CD4+ T cells from blood.

DNA of the CDR3: TGTGCCAGTAGTATTTCACGGACTTCTAATGAAAAACTGTTTTTT. This codes for CASSISRTSNEKLFF. The chain combines TRBV19 with TRBJ1-4; D is unresolved. Per germline, CDR1 LNHDA and CDR2 SQIVND (reference sequence). Deletions cut 3 bases from V and 3 bases from J, with 11 bases between. The CDR3 spans 15 residues.